The 14 T cell receptor beta chains reported below all come from one sample, sequenced in a study of persistence of HIV-infected CD4 T cells (TCRdb year 2020). These receptors have no known antigen. The treatment or condition label of this sample denotes: suppressive antiretroviral therapy. A pool of overlapping HIV-1 Gag 15-mer peptides was used at approximately 0.96 ug per peptide per mL for cell stimulation. Memory populations depleted of antigen-responding cells were obtained by sorting nonresponding CD40L-negative CD69-negative CD45RO-high memory CD4+ T cells. The immunoSEQ hsTCRB assay version 4, run in survey mode, was used to sequence TCRbeta repertoires from genomic DNA. The source is immuneACCESS, and TCRdb retained only in-frame sequences with V and J called. Part of the clones is not carried over; for the studies checked, unresolved V genes explain less than half of this, and the remainder is unexplained. This sample has about 36,000 clones in its table, and more than 75% of those were observed once. Around 5.9% of the sample goes to the ten largest clones.

The material sequenced was cultured CD4+ T cells from PBMCs, taken from a patient who received antiretroviral therapy. Sample cell subset or site, as interpreted from the label and publication: CD40L-CD69- CD45RO-high memory CD4 T cells not responding to Gag peptides. The receptors derive from an adult with HIV. The donor label of this sample is uncertain.

The gene calls are TRBV18 and TRBJ2-6; D uncertain. The germline CDR1 and CDR2 sequences are KGHSH and LQKENI. Deletions cut 3 bases from V and 2 bases from J, with 11 bases between. CDR3 length: 16 amino acids. The CDR3 loop is CASSPLKLAGANVLTF. CDR3 DNA: TGTGCCAGCTCACCCCTGAAGTTAGCTGGGGCCAACGTCCTGACTTTC.

V gene TRBV19 combines with J gene TRBJ1-5, with 9 nucleotides matching TRBD1. The germline V gene has CDR1 LNHDA and CDR2 SQIVND (reference sequence). The ends lost 10 bases at V and 0 bases at J; junction bases unmatched: 7. The CDR3 spans 15 residues. This CDR3 reads CATLDRGFSNQPQHF. In nucleotides, the CDR3 is TGTGCCACCTTGGACAGGGGATTTAGCAATCAGCCCCAGCATTTT. The full variable domain, in which reference TRBV19 and TRBJ1-5 provide the parts outside the CDR3, is DGGITQSPKYLFRKEGQNVTLSCEQNLNHDAMYWYRQDPGQGLRLIYYSQIVNDFQKGDIAEGYSVSREKKESFPLTVTSAQKNPTAFYLCATLDRGFSNQPQHFGDGTRLSIL.

The rearrangement joins TRBV15 to TRBJ1-5, with D possibly matching TRBD1 (6 bases). Germline CDR1 is LNHNV and CDR2 is YYDKDF (reference sequence). Trimming left V 5 bases short and J 4 bases short, with 15 bases between. The CDR3 covers 15 residues. CDR3 nucleotides: TGTGCCACCAGCTGGGATGGGGGGCAGAATCAGCCCCAGCATTTT. This codes for CATSWDGGQNQPQHF.

This clone was seen only a few times. The genes are TRBV7-6 and TRBJ2-1; possible D gene TRBD2, 6 bases. The ends were cut back, 1 base at V and 5 bases at J, with 12 bases in the middle. The germline V gene has CDR1 SGHVS and CDR2 FNYEAQ. This CDR3 is 15 amino acids long. The CDR3 sequence: CASSLGGVYNNEQFF. CDR3 nucleotides: TGTGCCAGCAGCTTAGGGGGGGTTTACAACAATGAGCAGTTCTTC.

This clone appeared once. The V gene is TRBV2, the J gene TRBJ2-7; the match to TRBD2 covers 7 bases. Germline V CDR1 and CDR2: SNHLY, FYNNEI. V lost 6 bases and J lost 5; bases outside the gene matches: 10. The CDR3 spans 14 residues. CDR3 nucleotide sequence: TGTGCCAGCAGCGCGCACGGGGGGTCTAACGAGCAGTACTTC. Translated: CASSAHGGSNEQYF. Based on the CDR3 plus reference TRBV2 and TRBJ2-7, the full variable domain is EPEVTQTPSHQVTQMGQEVILRCVPISNHLYFYWYRQILGQKVEFLVSFYNNEISEKSEIFDDQFSVERPDGSNFTLKIRSTKLEDSAMYFCASSAHGGSNEQYFGPGTRLTVT.

This clone is a singleton in its sample. The chain has TRBV2 and TRBJ2-2; a possible D gene is TRBD1 (6 bases). The CDR3 loop spans 14 amino acids. The V gene lost 5 bases and the J gene lost 6 bases, with 13 bases spanning the gap. From germline, CDR1 is SNHLY and CDR2 FYNNEI. The CDR3 DNA reads TGTGCCAGCAGTCAGGGGCCAGGTTCCGGGGAGCTGTTTTTT. As protein: CASSQGPGSGELFF.

The chain uses TRBV7-8 and TRBJ2-1; 8 bases map to TRBD1. V dropped 5 bases and J dropped 4; count of bases not matched to a gene: 13. The germline gives CDR1 SGHVS, CDR2 FQNEAQ. The CDR3 length is 17 residues. This CDR3 is CASSTSYSRGRYNEQFF. DNA for the CDR3: TGTGCCAGCAGCACGTCCTATTCCAGGGGGCGGTACAATGAGCAGTTCTTC.

The V and J genes are TRBV27 and TRBJ1-1, with no clear D. Germline values: CDR1 MNHEY, CDR2 SMNVEV (reference sequence). The CDR3 runs 13 residues. V was trimmed by 3 bases and J by 2 bases, leaving 7 bases between them. CDR3 amino acids: CASSFWLNTEAFF. CDR3 bases: TGTGCCAGCAGTTTCTGGCTAAACACTGAAGCTTTCTTT.

The chain carries TRBV6-5 and TRBJ2-6; either TRBD1 or TRBD2 may supply D (6 bases each). The germline V and J ends were trimmed by 5 bases and 4 bases, with 12 bases remaining between them. CDR3 length: 15 amino acids. Germline CDR1 and CDR2: MNHEY and SVGAGI. For the CDR3, the DNA is TGTGCCAGCAGTCGTACGGGGGCAGGGGCCAACGTCCTGACTTTC. The encoded protein is CASSRTGAGANVLTF.

This CDR3 is CASQGGNQPQHF. The CDR3 DNA is TGTGCCTCCCAGGGTGGCAATCAGCCCCAGCATTTT. The chain employs TRBV24-1 and TRBJ1-5; weak D call: TRBD1 (5 bases). V was clipped by 12 bases and J by 2 bases, with 10 bases between them. CDR1 is KGHDR and CDR2 is SFDVKD in the germline V gene. The CDR3 has 12 residues.

The chain is built from TRBV7-2 and TRBJ2-7, with no clear D. V gave up 2 bases and J gave up 2 bases, with 13 bases separating them. CDR1 and CDR2 from the germline V gene are SGHTA and FQGNSA. The CDR3 is 15 residues long. As DNA, the CDR3 is TGTGCCAGCAGCTTAAGCAGTCGGCCCACCTACGAGCAGTACTTC. Amino acids: CASSLSSRPTYEQYF.

In nucleotides, the CDR3 is TGTGCCAGCAGCCCCGTCGGGACTAGCGGGGACACGGCGCAGTATTTT. Protein sequence: CASSPVGTSGDTAQYF. This chain joins TRBV5-4 and TRBJ2-3; 13 bases fit TRBD2. Germline V lookup: CDR1 SGHNT, CDR2 YYREEE (reference sequence). The CDR3 consists of 16 residues. Unmatched junction bases numbered 12, after V lost 4 bases and J lost 10 bases.

The genes are TRBV5-5 and TRBJ1-6; D ambiguous. This CDR3 contains 12 residues. CDR1 is SGHKS and CDR2 is YYEKEE in the germline V gene (reference sequence). V was cut by 4 bases and J by 7 bases, with 6 bases left in between. The CDR3 protein is CASSPVNSPLHF. The DNA for the CDR3 is TGTGCCAGCAGCCCGGTGAATTCACCCCTCCACTTT.

The rearrangement uses TRBV3-1 (or the pseudogene TRBV3-2) and TRBJ2-7; tentatively, D is TRBD1 (5 bases). The CDR3 contains 14 residues. Per the germline V gene, CDR1 is LGHDT and CDR2 is YNNKEL (reference sequence). The V end lost 2 bases, the J end lost 3 bases, and 11 bases lay between the germline ends. The CDR3 spells CASSQMTEGYEQYF. The DNA for the CDR3 is TGTGCCAGCAGCCAAATGACAGAAGGCTACGAGCAGTACTTC.